This TCR beta chain was recorded in a study of metastatic and nonmetastatic thyroid tumors. Study-wide context: For malignant and benign thyroid patients, tumor or nodule tissue and blood were the sources whose repertoires were compared. Points from the study as a whole: It was reported that TCR beta diversity was significantly higher in malignant thyroid tumors than benign nodules, in blood and tumor.

The sample holds many counts of this clone. Its target is not known. Original processing methods: CDR3 was compared across clinicopathological groups, and the resulting differences were used to build a distant-metastasis classifier for papillary thyroid cancer. With MiXCR, TCRdb called clones anew from the PCR reads. These V and J calls are TCRdb output, not the study's own analysis. The sample has over 10,000 clones, about 12% seen once. Trimming removed 6 bases at V and 6 bases at J, with 14 bases between. Germline CDR1 is MNHEY and CDR2 is SMNVEV (reference sequence). CDR3 size: 13 residues. Until they underwent thyroid surgery, no patient had received any treatment.

The sample consisted of blood. The chain combines TRBV27 with TRBJ1-1, with a possible D match to TRBD1 (6 bases). This TCR derives from a female donor with papillary thyroid cancer or a benign thyroid nodule (not recorded which). Some clones in this sample may be carry-over from other donors' samples. The CDR3 DNA sequence: TGTGCCAGCAGCATAGGGGGGGGAGCTGAAGCTTTCTTT. Residues: CASSIGGGAEAFF.